The T cell receptor (beta chain) under discussion was sequenced for a study of shared clonotypes between healthy human individuals (dated by TCRdb to 2020 to 2021). For the study in its entirety: A couple of women and a few men aged 18 to 49 years were included in the cohort. For each donor, three plates each were used for CD4 naive and CD4 memory, two plates were used for CD8 naive, and one plate was used for CD8 memory. To estimate repertoire size and how much clonotype sharing occurs between individuals, the study deeply sequenced the blood TCR repertoires of five healthy adults. Different laboratories and diverse techniques were used to prepare libraries and sequence TCR repertoires, to increase sequencing depth and limit assay-specific biases. Leukapheresis yielded between about 0.85 and 10 billion PBMCs per donor.

Comments on this clone: There is no known antigen for this receptor. It has no much larger one-base neighbor in the sample; base qualities were not kept.

TCR CDR3 regions were amplified from genomic DNA by multiplex PCR using the deep immunoSEQ assay. For each cell subset, the extracted genomic DNA was distributed evenly across all wells of several immunoSEQ 96-well plates, and each plate served as one replicate. For sorted subsets, roughly 200 ng of genomic DNA, equivalent to about 30,000 T cell genomes, went into each replicate PCR. The purified libraries were quantified using a Qubit 3.0 fluorometer, sized with a Bioanalyzer 2100, and then quantified again using the KAPA Library Quantification kit. Every immunoSEQ 96-well plate was sequenced on a separate single-read 150-cycle Illumina NextSeq 550 flow cell. Per the original workflow: Because the immunoSEQ output held only junctional sequences and lacked quality scores, the filtering could not match the filtering applied to full-length reads. Sequences were annotated with PyIR, a Python wrapper for IgBLAST v1.9, and V/J genes and CDR3 were assigned using IMGT germline references. Any read was removed if the V/J assignment was weak (E-value above 1e-6), the CDR3 was missing, or the read contained stop codons, out-of-frame junctions, or ambiguous translated residues. V3J clonotypes were defined by identical inferred V gene, J gene, and CDR3 amino acid sequence. Percentage overlap between repertoires was calculated by dividing the number of shared unique clonotypes by the size of the smaller repertoire. Three approaches were used to assess repertoire richness: RTK rarefaction, the Chao1 estimator, and Recon v2.1 estimates of unobserved clonotypes. Generation probabilities were computed with OLGA for all TCRbeta clonotypes obtained by the gDNA method from a few donors. TCRdb took this table from immuneACCESS and kept in-frame rearrangements with V and J called. Such tables lack part of the clones; where checked against another copy, unresolved V genes explain under half of the gap, and the rest is unexplained. The DNA was the basis for D and trimming; V, J and clone size are from that table. The sample table records hundreds of thousands of clones; 55% to 75% of these occur just once. The ten largest clonotypes hold less than 2% of the sample.

The donors were healthy, HIV-negative adults with no recently reported acute infections or vaccinations. All donors were Caucasian adults living in Nashville, Tennessee, USA. CD4+ T cells were enriched by magnetic negative selection; naive cells were then positively selected on CD45RA, and the negative fraction formed the memory subset. After blood collection by leukapheresis, PBMCs were isolated using Ficoll-Histopaque density gradient centrifugation and then cryopreserved in the vapor phase of liquid nitrogen. Analytical flow cytometry was used to check the purity and quantity of each magnetically sorted T cell population. Each sorted fraction had its genomic DNA isolated and then quantified by UV absorbance on a Nanodrop 2000c. The full study reports these points: Only blood was sampled, and tissue TCR repertoires likely differ from those in blood. Clonotypes shared by all four sorted-subset donors showed higher generation probabilities than non-shared clonotypes. When several donors were compared, the shared fraction of clonotypes was around 4.6% for naive CD4, about 4% for naive CD8, 2% to 2.5% for memory CD4, and 0.35% to 0.4% for memory CD8. The genetic and exposure-history diversity represented was limited by the small number of donors. Even with the large sequencing depth, rarefaction of the sorted-subset datasets indicated that sequencing was incomplete. Based on pairwise subsampling, the degree of clonotype sharing among donors was expected to be affected by sequencing depth. Naive subsets generally had larger estimated clonotype richness than memory subsets.

V loses 4 bases, J loses 2 bases, and the germline ends lie 15 bases apart. For CDR1 and CDR2, the germline V gene lists SGHDN and FVKESK. The CDR3 contains 15 residues, cysteine and phenylalanine counted. The DNA shown is the 45-base CDR3, in frame from base 1. Sequencing input: memory CD4+ T cells sorted from blood. In the paper's terms, the cell subset or site label means: CD45RA-negative fraction. The clonotype comes from a woman aged 25 to 45 in good health. The sequence is built from TRBV14 and TRBJ2-7; the D region possibly corresponds to TRBD2 (7 bases align). Read as DNA, the sequence is TGTGCCAGCAGCCCTGTAGGGGGAGGGGCCTACGAGCAGTACTTC. The resulting protein is CASSPVGGGAYEQYF.